The T cell receptor beta chain under discussion was sequenced for a study of blood T cell repertoires in COVID-19 (dated by TCRdb to the early 2020s). As for the study more broadly: Samples covering the acute and convalescent phases of COVID-19 were provided by collaborators in the United States, Italy and Spain. The prospective study material was composed of cDNA or gDNA derived from T cells, B-cell-depleted T cells, or PBMCs. The dataset comprised deeply sampled blood TCRbeta repertoires from subjects exposed to, actively infected with, or recovered from COVID-19. The repertoires were released in a freely available public database meant as a resource for research on the immune response to SARS-CoV-2. Samples came from the ongoing ImmuneRACE study (first 160 participants) plus 1,254 subjects from 6 global collaborators. A de-identified subject ID, COVID-19 status, age in years and sex were almost always included in the sample metadata. HLA class I and class II types, where available, came from metadata supplied by the sample provider rather than from assay-based typing.

As concerns this clone: The target of this receptor is not known. Base-call qualities are not available, and no considerably larger clone is one nucleotide away.

TCRbeta CDR3 regions were amplified from genomic DNA by means of the immunoSEQ Assay, a bias-controlled multiplex PCR. Processing in the source paper ran as follows. The number of nucleated cells in each sample was estimated by amplification of reference gene primers within the assay. To quantify the absolute abundance of each unique TCRbeta CDR3 rearrangement, sequence reads were collapsed and filtered. Productive Simpson clonality was computed per sample as the square root of Simpson's diversity index over productive rearrangements. This immuneACCESS table, as held by TCRdb, lists in-frame sequences with V and J called but not all clones. Of the missing ones, under half trace to an unresolved V gene in checked studies; the others have no known cause. V and J calls and clone size are copied from that table; D and trimming were computed from the DNA. In this sample the table shows 150,000 to 200,000 clones, around 90% of which occur a single time. 20% to 25% of the sample goes to the ten largest clones.

As encoded in the germline V gene, CDR1 is LGHNA while CDR2 is YNFKEQ. V sheds 0 bases and J sheds 3 bases, leaving 11 bases between their ends. The cysteine opens and the phenylalanine closes a CDR3 of 16 amino acids. Only the CDR3 portion is preserved as DNA: 48 bases, with reading frame beginning at the first base. Collaborating institutions collected whole blood in K2EDTA tubes following their own protocols. Collaborator samples were shipped for TCRbeta analysis as frozen whole blood, isolated PBMCs, or DNA extracted from either sample type. Results and caveats for the whole study, not just this receptor: How much clinical and demographic metadata was included differed by source and by participant, and the metadata was provided uncurated.

Sequenced material: peripheral blood. This clonotype was sampled from a man in his fifties or sixties with active or convalescent COVID-19. This chain is built from TRBV4-2 and TRBJ2-2, with TRBD1 perhaps the D gene, on 5 matching bases. The CDR3 corresponds to CASSQEYRSYTGELFF. The DNA reads as follows: TGTGCCAGCAGCCAAGAATACAGGAGTTACACCGGGGAGCTGTTTTTT.